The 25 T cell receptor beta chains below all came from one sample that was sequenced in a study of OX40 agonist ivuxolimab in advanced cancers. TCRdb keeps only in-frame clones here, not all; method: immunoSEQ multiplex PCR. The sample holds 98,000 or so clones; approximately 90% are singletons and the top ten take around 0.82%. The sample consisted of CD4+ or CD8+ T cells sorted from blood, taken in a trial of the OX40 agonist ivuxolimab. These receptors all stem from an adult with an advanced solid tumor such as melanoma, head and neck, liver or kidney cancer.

This CDR3 is CASSLSTGRVEKLFF. CDR3 nucleotides: TGTGCCAGCAGCTTAAGCACCGGACGGGTTGAAAAACTGTTTTTT. The V gene is TRBV7-9, the J gene TRBJ1-4; D gene uncertain. This CDR3 is built from 15 residues. Trimming took 2 bases from V and 7 from J, leaving 14 bases between them. Germline lookup yields CDR1 SEHNR and CDR2 FQNEAQ (reference sequence).

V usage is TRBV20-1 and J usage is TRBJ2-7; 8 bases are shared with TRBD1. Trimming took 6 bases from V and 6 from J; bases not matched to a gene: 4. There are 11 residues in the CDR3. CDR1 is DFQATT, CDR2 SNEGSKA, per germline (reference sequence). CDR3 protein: CSASDRGEQYV. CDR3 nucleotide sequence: TGCAGTGCGAGTGACAGGGGCGAGCAGTACGTC.

This CDR3 is CASSAGTTGELFF. In DNA form, the CDR3 reads TGTGCCAGCAGCGCAGGGACGACCGGGGAGCTGTTTTTT. This rearrangement joins TRBV9 to TRBJ2-2; D tentatively reads TRBD1 or TRBD2 (5 bases each). This CDR3 is 13 amino acids long. CDR1 SGDLS and CDR2 YYNGEE come from the germline V gene. V gave up 3 bases and J gave up 5 bases, with 8 bases separating them.

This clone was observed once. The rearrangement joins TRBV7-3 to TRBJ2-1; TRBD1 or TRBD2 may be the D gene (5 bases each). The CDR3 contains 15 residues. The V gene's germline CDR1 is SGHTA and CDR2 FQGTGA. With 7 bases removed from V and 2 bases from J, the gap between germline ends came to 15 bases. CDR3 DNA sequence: TGTGCCAGCACCAGCCGGGACGCACCCTACAATGAGCAGTTCTTC. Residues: CASTSRDAPYNEQFF.

CDR3 sequence (DNA): TGCGCCAGCAGCTTGTCCTTGACGGAGACCGGGGAGCTGTTTTTT. Translation: CASSLSLTETGELFF. The chain is built from TRBV5-1 and TRBJ2-2; D unclear. This CDR3 is 15 amino acids long. Per the germline V gene, CDR1 is SGHRS and CDR2 is YFSETQ. The V gene lost 1 base and the J gene lost 5 bases, with 12 bases spanning the gap.

The CDR3 DNA follows: TGTGCCAGCAGACAGACAGGGAACTCCTACAATGAGCAGTTCTTC. Translated, it gives CASRQTGNSYNEQFF. The chain joins TRBV14 to TRBJ2-1, with 7 positions matching TRBD1. The V gene's germline CDR1 is SGHDN and CDR2 FVKESK. The V gene end was trimmed by 6 bases and the J gene end by 0 bases; junction bases not matched to a gene: 5. The CDR3 is made up of 15 amino acids.

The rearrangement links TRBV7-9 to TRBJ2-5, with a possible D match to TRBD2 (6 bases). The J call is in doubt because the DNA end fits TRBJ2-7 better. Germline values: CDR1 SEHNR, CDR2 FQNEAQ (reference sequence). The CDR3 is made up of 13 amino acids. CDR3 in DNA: TGTGCCACCGACTCTAGCGTCTCCTACGAGCAGTACTTC. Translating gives CATDSSVSYEQYF.

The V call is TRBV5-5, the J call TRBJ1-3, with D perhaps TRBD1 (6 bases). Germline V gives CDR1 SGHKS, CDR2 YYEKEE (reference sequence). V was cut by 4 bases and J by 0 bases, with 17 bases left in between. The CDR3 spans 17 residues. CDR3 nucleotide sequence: TGTGCCAGCAGCCTGGTAGACAGGTGGGCCTCTGGAAACACCATATATTTT. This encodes CASSLVDRWASGNTIYF. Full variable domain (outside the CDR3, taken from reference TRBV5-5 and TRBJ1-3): DAGVTQSPTHLIKTRGQQVTLRCSPISGHKSVSWYQQVLGQGPQFIFQYYEKEERGRGNFPDRFSARQFPNYSSELNVNALLLGDSALYLCASSLVDRWASGNTIYFGEGSWLTVV.

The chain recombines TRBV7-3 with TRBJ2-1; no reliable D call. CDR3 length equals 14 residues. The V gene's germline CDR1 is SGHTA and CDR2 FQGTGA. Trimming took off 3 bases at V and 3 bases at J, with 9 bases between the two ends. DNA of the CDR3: TGTGCCAGCAGCTTGGAACGGGTCTACAATGAGCAGTTCTTC. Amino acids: CASSLERVYNEQFF.

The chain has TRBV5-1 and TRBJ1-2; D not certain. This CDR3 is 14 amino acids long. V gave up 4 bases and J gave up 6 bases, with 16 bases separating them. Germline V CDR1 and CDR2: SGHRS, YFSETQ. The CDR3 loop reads CASSELPHRNGYTF. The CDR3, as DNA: TGCGCCAGCAGCGAGCTGCCCCACCGGAATGGCTACACCTTC. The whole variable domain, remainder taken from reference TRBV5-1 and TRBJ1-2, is KAGVTQTPRYLIKTRGQQVTLSCSPISGHRSVSWYQQTPGQGLQFLFEYFSETQRNKGNFPGRFSGRQFSNSRSEMNVSTLELGDSALYLCASSELPHRNGYTFGSGTRLTVV.

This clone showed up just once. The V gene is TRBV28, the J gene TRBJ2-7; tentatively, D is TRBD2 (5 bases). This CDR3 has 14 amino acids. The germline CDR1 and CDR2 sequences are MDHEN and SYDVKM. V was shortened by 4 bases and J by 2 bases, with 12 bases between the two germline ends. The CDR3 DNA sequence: TGTGCCAGCAGTTCCGGTGGGAGCACCTACGAGCAGTACTTC. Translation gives CASSSGGSTYEQYF.

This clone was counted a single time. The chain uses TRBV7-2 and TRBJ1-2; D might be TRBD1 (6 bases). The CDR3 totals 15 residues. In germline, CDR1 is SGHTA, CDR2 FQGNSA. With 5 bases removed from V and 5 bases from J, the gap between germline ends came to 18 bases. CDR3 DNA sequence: TGTGCCAGCAGCCCAGTGGGGGGGCCAGAGTATGGCTACACCTTC. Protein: CASSPVGGPEYGYTF.

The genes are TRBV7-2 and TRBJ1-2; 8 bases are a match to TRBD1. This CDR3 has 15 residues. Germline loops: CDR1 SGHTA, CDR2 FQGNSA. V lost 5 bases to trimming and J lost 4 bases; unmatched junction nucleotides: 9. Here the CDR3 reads CASSPYWTGSYGYTF. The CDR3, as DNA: TGTGCCAGCAGCCCGTACTGGACAGGGTCCTATGGCTACACCTTC.

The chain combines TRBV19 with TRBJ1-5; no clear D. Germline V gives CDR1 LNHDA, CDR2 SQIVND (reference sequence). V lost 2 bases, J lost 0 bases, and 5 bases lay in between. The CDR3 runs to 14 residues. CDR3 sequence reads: CASSIISSNQPQHF. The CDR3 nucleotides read TGTGCCAGTAGTATAATCTCTAGCAATCAGCCCCAGCATTTT. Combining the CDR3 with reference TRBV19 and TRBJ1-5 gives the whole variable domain DGGITQSPKYLFRKEGQNVTLSCEQNLNHDAMYWYRQDPGQGLRLIYYSQIVNDFQKGDIAEGYSVSREKKESFPLTVTSAQKNPTAFYLCASSIISSNQPQHFGDGTRLSIL.

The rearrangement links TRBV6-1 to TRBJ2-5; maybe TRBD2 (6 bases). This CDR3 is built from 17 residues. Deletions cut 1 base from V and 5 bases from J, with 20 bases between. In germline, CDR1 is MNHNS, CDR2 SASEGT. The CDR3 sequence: CASSEEAGTARLETQYF. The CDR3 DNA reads TGTGCCAGCAGTGAAGAGGCGGGGACGGCTCGTTTGGAGACCCAGTACTTC.

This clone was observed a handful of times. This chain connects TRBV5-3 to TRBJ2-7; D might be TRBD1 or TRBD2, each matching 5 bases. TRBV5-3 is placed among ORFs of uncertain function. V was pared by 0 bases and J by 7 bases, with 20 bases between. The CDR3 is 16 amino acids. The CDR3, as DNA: TGTGCCAGAAGCTTGGTGCCATTGGGACGGCCTGGGGAGCAGTACGTC. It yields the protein CARSLVPLGRPGEQYV.

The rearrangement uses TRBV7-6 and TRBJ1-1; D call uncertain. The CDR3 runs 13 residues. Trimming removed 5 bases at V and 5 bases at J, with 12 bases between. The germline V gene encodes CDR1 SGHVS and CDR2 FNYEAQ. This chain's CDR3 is CASSRTFKTEAFF. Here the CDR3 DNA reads TGTGCCAGCAGCCGGACCTTCAAAACTGAAGCTTTCTTT.

The CDR3 nucleotides are TGTGCCAGCAGTTTATCCGGACTAGAATGGAGAAATGAGCAGTTCTTC. This codes for CASSLSGLEWRNEQFF. The chain recombines TRBV27 with TRBJ2-1, with 7 nucleotides matching TRBD2. Germline V CDR1 and CDR2: MNHEY, SMNVEV (reference sequence). The length of the CDR3 is 16 residues. The trim removed 0 bases at V and 7 bases at J, leaving 9 bases unmatched.

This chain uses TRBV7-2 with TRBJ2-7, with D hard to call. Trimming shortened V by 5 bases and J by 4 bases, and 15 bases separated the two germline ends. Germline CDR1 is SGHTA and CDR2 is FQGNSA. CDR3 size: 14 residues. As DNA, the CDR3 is TGTGCCAGCAGCCGAGGCGGCCCCGAGTACGAGCAGTACTTC. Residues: CASSRGGPEYEQYF.

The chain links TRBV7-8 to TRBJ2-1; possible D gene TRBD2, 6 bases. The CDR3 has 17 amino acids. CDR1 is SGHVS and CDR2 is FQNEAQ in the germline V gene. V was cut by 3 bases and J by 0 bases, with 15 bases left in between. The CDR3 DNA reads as TGTGCCAGCAGCTTTTCCGGGAGCCCAATCTCCTACAATGAGCAGTTCTTC. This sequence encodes CASSFSGSPISYNEQFF.

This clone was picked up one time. In DNA, the CDR3 is TGTGCCAGCTCACCAGGCGACAGCGACTCTGGAAACACCATATATTTT. Translating gives CASSPGDSDSGNTIYF. The chain uses TRBV18 and TRBJ1-3, with a tentative D call TRBD1 (5 bases). Deletions cut 2 bases from V and 0 bases from J, with 11 bases between. This CDR3 has 16 amino acids. The germline V gene has CDR1 KGHSH and CDR2 LQKENI.

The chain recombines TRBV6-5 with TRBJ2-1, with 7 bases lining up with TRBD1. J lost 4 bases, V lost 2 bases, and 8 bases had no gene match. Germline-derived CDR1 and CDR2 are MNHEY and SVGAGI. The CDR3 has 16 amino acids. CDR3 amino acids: CASSYTAGTVYNEQFF. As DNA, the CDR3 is TGTGCCAGCAGTTACACCGCCGGGACAGTGTACAATGAGCAGTTCTTC.

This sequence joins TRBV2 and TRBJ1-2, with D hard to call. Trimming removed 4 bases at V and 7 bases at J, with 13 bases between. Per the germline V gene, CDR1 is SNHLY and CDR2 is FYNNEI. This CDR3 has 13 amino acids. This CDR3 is CASSGTLVGGYTF. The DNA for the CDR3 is TGTGCCAGCAGTGGAACTTTAGTAGGTGGCTACACCTTC.

CDR3 sequence (DNA): TGTGCCAGCAGTCCCCAACAGGGCACCCAGTACTTC. This gives the protein CASSPQQGTQYF. The rearrangement uses TRBV27 and TRBJ2-5; weak D call: TRBD1 (6 bases). Deletions cut 5 bases from V and 8 bases from J, with 12 bases between. The CDR3 loop spans 12 amino acids. CDR1 is MNHEY and CDR2 is SMNVEV in the germline V gene (reference sequence).

The CDR3, as DNA: TGTGCCAGCAGTTTCTGGACACCGAGGACGATCCGCTACTCCTACAATGAGCAGTTCTTC. Its protein is CASSFWTPRTIRYSYNEQFF. This chain joins TRBV27 and TRBJ2-1; D might be TRBD1 (5 bases). The V end lost 3 bases, the J end lost 0 bases, and 24 bases lay between the germline ends. The CDR3 runs 20 residues. The germline V gene encodes CDR1 MNHEY and CDR2 SMNVEV (reference sequence).